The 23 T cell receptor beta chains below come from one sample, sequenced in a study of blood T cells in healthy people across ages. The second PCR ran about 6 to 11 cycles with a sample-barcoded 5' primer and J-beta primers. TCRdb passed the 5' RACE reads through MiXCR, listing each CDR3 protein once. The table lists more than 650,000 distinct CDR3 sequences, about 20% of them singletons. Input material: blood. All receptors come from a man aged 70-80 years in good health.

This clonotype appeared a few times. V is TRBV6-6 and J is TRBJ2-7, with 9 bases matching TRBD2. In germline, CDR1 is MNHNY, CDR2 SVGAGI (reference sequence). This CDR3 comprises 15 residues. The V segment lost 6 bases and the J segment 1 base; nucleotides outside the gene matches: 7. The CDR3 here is CASRSLAGASYEQYV. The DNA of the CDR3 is TGTGCCAGCAGATCTTTAGCGGGAGCGTCCTACGAGCAGTACGTC.

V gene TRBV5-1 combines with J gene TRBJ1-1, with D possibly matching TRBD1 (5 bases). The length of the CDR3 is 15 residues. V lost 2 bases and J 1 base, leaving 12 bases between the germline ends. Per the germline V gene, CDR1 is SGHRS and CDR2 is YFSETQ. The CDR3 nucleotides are TGCGCCAGCAGCTTTAGCCTCAGGGAGAACACTGAAGCTTTCTTT. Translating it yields CASSFSLRENTEAFF.

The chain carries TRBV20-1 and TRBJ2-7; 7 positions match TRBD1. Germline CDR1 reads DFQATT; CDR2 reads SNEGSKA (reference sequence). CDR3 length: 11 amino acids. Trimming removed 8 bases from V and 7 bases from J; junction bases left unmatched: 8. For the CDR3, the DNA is TGCAGTCCTAACCAGGGGGAAGAGCAGTACTTC. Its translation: CSPNQGEEQYF.

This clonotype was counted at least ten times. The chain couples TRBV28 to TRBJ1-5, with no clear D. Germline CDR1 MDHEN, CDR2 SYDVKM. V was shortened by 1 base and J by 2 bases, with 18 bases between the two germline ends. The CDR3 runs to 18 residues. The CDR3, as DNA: TGTGCCAGCAGTTTATTAGGGTTGGCGGGCCCGGGCAATCAGCCCCAGCATTTT. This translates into CASSLLGLAGPGNQPQHF.

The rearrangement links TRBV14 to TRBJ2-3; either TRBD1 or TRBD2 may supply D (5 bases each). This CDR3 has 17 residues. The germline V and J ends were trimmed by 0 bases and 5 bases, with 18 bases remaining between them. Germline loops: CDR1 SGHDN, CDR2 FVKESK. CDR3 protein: CASSQDGASTKRDTQYF. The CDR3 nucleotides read TGTGCCAGCAGCCAAGATGGGGCTAGCACCAAGAGAGATACGCAGTATTTT.

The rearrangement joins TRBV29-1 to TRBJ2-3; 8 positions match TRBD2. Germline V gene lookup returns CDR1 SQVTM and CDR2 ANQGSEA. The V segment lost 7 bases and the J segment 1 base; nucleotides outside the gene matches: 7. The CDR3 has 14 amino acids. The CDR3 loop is CSAPGAGGTDTQYF. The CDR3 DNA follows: TGCAGCGCCCCGGGAGCGGGGGGCACAGATACGCAGTATTTT.

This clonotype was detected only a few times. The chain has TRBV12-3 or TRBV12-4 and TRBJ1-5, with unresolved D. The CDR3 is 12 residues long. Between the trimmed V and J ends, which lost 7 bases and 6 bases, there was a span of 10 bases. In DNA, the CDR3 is TGTGCCAGCACCCGGACCGGTCAGCCCCAGCATTTT. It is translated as CASTRTGQPQHF.

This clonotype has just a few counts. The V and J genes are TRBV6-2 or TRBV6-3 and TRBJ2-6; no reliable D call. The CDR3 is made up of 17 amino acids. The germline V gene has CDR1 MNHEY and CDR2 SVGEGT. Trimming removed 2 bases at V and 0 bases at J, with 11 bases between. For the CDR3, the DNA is TGTGCCAGCAGTTACGCCAGGATTAGCTCTGGGGCCAACGTCCTGACTTTC. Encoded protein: CASSYARISSGANVLTF.

CDR3 region: CASSRSRYSGELFF. In DNA, the CDR3 is TGTGCCAGTAGTCGCAGCCGGTATTCCGGGGAGCTGTTTTTT. The chain carries TRBV19 and TRBJ2-2, with no clear D. From germline, CDR1 is LNHDA and CDR2 SQIVND (reference sequence). CDR3 length: 14 residues. V lost 5 bases and J 6 bases, leaving 13 bases between the germline ends.

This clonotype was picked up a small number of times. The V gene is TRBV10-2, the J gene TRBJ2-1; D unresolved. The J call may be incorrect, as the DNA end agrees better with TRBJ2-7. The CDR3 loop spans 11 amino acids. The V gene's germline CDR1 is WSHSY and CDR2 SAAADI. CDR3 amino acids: CASSEFYEQYV. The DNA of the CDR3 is TGCGCCAGCAGTGAGTTCTACGAGCAGTACGTC.

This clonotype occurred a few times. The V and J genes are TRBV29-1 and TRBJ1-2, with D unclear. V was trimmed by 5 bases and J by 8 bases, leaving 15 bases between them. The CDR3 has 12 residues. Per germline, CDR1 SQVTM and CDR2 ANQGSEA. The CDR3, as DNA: TGCAGCGTTAGGACGGCGCCGGCGGGCTACACCTTC. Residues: CSVRTAPAGYTF. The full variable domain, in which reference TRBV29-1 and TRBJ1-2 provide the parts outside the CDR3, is SAVISQKPSRDICQRGTSLTIQCQVDSQVTMMFWYRQQPGQSLTLIATANQGSEATYESGFVIDKFPISRPNLTFSTLTVSNMSPEDSSIYLCSVRTAPAGYTFGSGTRLTVV.

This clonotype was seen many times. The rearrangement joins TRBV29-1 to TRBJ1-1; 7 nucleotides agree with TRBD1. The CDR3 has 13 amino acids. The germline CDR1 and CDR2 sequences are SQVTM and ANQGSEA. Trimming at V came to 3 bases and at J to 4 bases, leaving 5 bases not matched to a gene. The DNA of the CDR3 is TGCAGCGTTGATCGAGGGGGCGCCACTGAAGCTTTCTTT. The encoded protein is CSVDRGGATEAFF.

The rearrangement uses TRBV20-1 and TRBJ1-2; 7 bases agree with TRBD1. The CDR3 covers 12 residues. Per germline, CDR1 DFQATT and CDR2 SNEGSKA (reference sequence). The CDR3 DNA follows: TGCAGCCGGTCGACAGGGTCGTATGGCTACACCTTC. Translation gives CSRSTGSYGYTF.

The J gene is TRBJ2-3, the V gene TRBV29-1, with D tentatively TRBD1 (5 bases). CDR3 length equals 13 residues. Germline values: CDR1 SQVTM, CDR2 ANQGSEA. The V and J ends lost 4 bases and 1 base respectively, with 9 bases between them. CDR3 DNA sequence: TGCAGCGTTGCTGTACAGGGCACAGATACGCAGTATTTT. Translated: CSVAVQGTDTQYF.

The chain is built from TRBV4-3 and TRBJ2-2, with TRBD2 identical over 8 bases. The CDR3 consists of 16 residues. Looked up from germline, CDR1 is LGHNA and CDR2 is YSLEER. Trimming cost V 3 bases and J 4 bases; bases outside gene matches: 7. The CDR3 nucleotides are TGCGCCAGCAGCCAGACTCCCGGGGGGGGCACCGGGGAGCTGTTTTTT. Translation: CASSQTPGGGTGELFF.

The DNA of the CDR3 is TGCAGTGCTAGAGAGGTCGGGAATAGCCAAGAGACCCAGTACTTC. It is translated as CSAREVGNSQETQYF. The chain couples TRBV20-1 to TRBJ2-5; D might be TRBD2 (5 bases). V lost 0 bases and J 1 base, leaving 12 bases between the germline ends. Per germline, CDR1 DFQATT and CDR2 SNEGSKA (reference sequence). The CDR3 extends over 15 amino acids.

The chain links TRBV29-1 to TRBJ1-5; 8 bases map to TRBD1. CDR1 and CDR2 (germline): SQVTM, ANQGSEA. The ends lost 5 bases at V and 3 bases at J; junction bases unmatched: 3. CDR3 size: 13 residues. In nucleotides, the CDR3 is TGCAGCGTTAGGACAGGGAACAATCAGCCCCAGCATTTT. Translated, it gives CSVRTGNNQPQHF.

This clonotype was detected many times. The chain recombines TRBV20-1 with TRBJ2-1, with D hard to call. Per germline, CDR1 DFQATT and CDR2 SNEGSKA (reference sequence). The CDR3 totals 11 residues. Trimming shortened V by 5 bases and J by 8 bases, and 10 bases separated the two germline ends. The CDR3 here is CSARRRDEQFF. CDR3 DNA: TGCAGTGCTCGACGTAGGGATGAGCAGTTCTTC.

The CDR3 DNA sequence: TGCAGTGTTCCAACAGCGAGCGAGCAGTTCTTC. Amino acids: CSVPTASEQFF. The chain recombines TRBV20-1 with TRBJ2-5; D is unclear. The J call may be mistaken, given a closer DNA end match to TRBJ2-1. The CDR3 runs to 11 residues. Germline V gene sequence: CDR1 DFQATT, CDR2 SNEGSKA (reference sequence).

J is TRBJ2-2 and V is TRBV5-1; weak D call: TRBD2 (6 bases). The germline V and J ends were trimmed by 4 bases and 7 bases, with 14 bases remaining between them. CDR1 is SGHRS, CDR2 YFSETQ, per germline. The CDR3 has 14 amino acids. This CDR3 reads CASSRDWAIGELFF. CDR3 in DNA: TGCGCCAGCAGCCGGGACTGGGCAATCGGGGAGCTGTTTTTT. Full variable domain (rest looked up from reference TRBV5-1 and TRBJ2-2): KAGVTQTPRYLIKTRGQQVTLSCSPISGHRSVSWYQQTPGQGLQFLFEYFSETQRNKGNFPGRFSGRQFSNSRSEMNVSTLELGDSALYLCASSRDWAIGELFFGEGSRLTVL.

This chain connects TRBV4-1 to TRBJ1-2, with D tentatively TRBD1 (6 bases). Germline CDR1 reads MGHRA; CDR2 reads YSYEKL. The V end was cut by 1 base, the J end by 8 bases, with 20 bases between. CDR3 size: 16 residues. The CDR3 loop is CASSQGEGGGPQGYTF. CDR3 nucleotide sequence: TGCGCCAGCAGCCAAGGAGAGGGGGGCGGACCCCAGGGCTACACCTTC.

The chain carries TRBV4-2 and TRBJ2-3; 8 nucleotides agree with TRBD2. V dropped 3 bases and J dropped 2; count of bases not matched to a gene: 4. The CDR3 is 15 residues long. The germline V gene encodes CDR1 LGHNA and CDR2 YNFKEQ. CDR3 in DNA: TGTGCCAGCAGCCACAGCGGGGGTTACACAGATACGCAGTATTTT. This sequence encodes CASSHSGGYTDTQYF.

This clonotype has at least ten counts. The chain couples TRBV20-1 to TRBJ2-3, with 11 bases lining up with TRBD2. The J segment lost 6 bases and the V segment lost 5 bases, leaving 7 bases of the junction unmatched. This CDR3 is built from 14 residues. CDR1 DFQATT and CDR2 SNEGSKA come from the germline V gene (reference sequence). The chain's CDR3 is CSADSSGGRDTQYF. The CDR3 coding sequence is TGCAGTGCTGATTCTAGCGGGGGGAGGGATACGCAGTATTTT.